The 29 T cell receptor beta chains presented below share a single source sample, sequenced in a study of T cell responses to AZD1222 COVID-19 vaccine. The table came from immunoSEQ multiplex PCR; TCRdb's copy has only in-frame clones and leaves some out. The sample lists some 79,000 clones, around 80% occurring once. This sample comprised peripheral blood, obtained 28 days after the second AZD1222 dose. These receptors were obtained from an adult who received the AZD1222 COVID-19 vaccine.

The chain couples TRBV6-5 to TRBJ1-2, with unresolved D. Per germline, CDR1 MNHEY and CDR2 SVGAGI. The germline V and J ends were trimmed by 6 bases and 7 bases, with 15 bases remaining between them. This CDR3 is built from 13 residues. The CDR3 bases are TGTGCCAGCAGAGAGACCCAGGAGTTTGGCTACACCTTC. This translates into CASRETQEFGYTF.

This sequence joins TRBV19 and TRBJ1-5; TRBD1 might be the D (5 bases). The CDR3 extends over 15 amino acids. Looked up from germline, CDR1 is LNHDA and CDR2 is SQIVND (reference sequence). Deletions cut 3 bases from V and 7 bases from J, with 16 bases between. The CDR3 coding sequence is TGTGCCAGTAGTATTGAGGGGCAGCAAGGGCAGCCCCAGCATTTT. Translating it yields CASSIEGQQGQPQHF.

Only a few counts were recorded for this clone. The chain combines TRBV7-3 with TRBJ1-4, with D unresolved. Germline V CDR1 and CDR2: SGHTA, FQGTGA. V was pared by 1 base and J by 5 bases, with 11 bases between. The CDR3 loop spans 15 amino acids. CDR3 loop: CASSLRSGENEKLFF. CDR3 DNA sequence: TGTGCCAGCAGCTTAAGATCAGGAGAGAATGAAAAACTGTTTTTT.

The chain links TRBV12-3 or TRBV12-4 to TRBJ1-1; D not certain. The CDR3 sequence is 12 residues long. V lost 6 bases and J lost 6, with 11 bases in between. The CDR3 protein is CASSPDLPEAFF. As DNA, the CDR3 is TGTGCCAGCAGCCCCGACTTACCTGAAGCTTTCTTT.

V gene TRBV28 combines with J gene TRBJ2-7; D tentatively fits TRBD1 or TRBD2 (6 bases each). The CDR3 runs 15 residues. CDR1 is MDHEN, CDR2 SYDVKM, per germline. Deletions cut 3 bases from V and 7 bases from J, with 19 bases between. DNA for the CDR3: TGTGCCAGCAGTTTGCGTGGCAGGGGACGGGGGGAGCAGTACTTC. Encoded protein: CASSLRGRGRGEQYF.

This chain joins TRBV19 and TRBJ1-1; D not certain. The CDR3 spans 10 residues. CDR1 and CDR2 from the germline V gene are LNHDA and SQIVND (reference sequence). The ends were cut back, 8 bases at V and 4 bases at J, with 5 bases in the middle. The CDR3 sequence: CASGGTEAFF. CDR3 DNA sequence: TGTGCCAGTGGAGGCACTGAAGCTTTCTTT.

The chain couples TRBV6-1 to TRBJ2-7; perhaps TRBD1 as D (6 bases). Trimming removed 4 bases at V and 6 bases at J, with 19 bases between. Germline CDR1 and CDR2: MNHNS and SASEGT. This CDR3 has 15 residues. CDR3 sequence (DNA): TGTGCCAGCAGTGCCCGACAGGTGACGGGGAGCGAGCAGTACTTC. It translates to CASSARQVTGSEQYF.

CDR3 DNA: TGTGCCAGCAGTTTACGACTAGCATCGGCAGATACGCAGTATTTT. Protein: CASSLRLASADTQYF. The chain has TRBV27 and TRBJ2-3, with TRBD2 identical over 7 bases. V was clipped by 2 bases and J by 4 bases; unmatched bases: 6. This CDR3 has 15 residues. CDR1 MNHEY and CDR2 SMNVEV come from the germline V gene (reference sequence).

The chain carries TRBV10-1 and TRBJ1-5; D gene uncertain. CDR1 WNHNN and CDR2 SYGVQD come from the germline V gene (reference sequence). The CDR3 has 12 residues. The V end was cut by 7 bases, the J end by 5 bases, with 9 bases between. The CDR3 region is CASTVPHQPQHF. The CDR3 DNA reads TGCGCCAGCACCGTCCCTCATCAGCCCCAGCATTTT.

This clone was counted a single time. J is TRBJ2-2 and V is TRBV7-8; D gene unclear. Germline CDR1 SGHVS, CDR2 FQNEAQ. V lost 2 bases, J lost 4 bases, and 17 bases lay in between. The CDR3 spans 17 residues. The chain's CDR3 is CASSLSVSVRVTGELFF. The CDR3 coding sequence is TGTGCCAGCAGCTTAAGTGTGTCAGTTCGGGTCACCGGGGAGCTGTTTTTT.

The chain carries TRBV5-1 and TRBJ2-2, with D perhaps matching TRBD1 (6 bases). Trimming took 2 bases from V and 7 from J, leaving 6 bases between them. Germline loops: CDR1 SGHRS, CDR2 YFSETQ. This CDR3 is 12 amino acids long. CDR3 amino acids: CASSLGGGELFF. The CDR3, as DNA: TGCGCCAGCAGCTTAGGGGGCGGGGAGCTGTTTTTT.

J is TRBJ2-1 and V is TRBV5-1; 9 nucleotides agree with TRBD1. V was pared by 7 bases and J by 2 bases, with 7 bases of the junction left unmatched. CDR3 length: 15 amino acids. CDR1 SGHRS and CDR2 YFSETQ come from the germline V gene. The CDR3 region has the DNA TGCGCCAGCGGTCTACAGGGGGCCACCTACAATGAGCAGTTCTTC. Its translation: CASGLQGATYNEQFF.

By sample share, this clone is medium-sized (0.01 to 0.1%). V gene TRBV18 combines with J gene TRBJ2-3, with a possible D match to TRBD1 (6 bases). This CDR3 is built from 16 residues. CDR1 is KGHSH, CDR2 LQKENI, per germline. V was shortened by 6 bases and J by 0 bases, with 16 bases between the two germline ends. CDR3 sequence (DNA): TGTGCCAGCTCGACAGGCCCTATAGCTAGCACAGATACGCAGTATTTT. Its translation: CASSTGPIASTDTQYF.

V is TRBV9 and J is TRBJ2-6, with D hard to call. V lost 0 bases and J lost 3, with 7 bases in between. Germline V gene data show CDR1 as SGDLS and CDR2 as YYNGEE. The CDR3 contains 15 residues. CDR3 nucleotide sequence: TGTGCCAGCAGCGTAGAGGGTGGTGGGGCCAACGTCCTGACTTTC. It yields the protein CASSVEGGGANVLTF.

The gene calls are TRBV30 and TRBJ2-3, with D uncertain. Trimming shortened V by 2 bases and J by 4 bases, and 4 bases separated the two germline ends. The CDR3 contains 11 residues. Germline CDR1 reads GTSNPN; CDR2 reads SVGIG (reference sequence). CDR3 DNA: TGTGCCTGGAGTTCGTCAGATACGCAGTATTTT. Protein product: CAWSSSDTQYF.

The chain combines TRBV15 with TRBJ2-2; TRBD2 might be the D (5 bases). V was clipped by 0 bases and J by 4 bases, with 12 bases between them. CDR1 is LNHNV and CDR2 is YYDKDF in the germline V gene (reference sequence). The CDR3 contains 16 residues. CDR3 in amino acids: CATSRESGRLTGELFF. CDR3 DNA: TGTGCCACCAGCAGAGAAAGCGGAAGACTCACCGGGGAGCTGTTTTTT.

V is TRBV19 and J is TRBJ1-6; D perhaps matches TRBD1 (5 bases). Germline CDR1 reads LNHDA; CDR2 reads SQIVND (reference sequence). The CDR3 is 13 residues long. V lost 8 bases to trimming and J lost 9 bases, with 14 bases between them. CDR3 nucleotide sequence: TGTGCCAGTCAGCGGGACCGAATTTCACCCCTCCACTTT. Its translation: CASQRDRISPLHF.

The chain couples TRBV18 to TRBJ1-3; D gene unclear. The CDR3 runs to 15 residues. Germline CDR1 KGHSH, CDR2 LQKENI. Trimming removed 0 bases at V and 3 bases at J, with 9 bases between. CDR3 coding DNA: TGTGCCAGCTCACCACCTTCAGCGGGTGGAAACACCATATATTTT. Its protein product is CASSPPSAGGNTIYF.

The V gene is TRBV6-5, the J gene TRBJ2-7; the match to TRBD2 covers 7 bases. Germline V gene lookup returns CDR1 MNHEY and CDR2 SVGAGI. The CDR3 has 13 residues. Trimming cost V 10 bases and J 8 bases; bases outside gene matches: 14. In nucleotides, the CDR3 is TGTGCCACCAAGCGGGATTCTACCCCTCAGCAGTACTTC. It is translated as CATKRDSTPQQYF.

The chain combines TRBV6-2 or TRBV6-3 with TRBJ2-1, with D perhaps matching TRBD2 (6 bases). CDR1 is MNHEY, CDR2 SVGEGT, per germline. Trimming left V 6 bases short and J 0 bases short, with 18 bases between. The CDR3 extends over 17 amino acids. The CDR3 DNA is TGTGCCAGCAGCCCCCCCTCACTAGCAGGCTCCTACAATGAGCAGTTCTTC. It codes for CASSPPSLAGSYNEQFF.

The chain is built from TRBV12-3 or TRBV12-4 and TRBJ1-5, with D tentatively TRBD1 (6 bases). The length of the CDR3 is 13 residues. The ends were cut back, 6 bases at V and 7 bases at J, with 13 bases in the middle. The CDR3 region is CASSPQQGQPQHF. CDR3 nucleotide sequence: TGTGCCAGCAGCCCTCAACAGGGACAGCCCCAGCATTTT.

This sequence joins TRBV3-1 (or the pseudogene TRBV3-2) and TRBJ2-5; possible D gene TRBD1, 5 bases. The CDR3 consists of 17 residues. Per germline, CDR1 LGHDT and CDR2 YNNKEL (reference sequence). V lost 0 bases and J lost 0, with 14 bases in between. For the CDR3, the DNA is TGTGCCAGCAGCCAAGAAGAGGACATCGAGTACCAAGAGACCCAGTACTTC. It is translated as CASSQEEDIEYQETQYF.

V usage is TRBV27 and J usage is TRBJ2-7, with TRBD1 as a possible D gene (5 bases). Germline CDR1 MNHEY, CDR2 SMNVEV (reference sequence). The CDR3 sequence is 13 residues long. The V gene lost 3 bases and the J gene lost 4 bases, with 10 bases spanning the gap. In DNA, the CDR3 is TGTGCCAGCAGTTTTGCAGGGCCGTACGAGCAGTACTTC. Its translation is CASSFAGPYEQYF.

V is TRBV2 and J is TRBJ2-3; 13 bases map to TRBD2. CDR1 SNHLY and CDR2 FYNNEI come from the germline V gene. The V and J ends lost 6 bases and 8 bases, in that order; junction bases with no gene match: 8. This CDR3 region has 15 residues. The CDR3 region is CASRPTSGGPGTQYF. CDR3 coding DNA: TGTGCCAGCAGGCCGACTAGCGGGGGGCCTGGTACGCAGTATTTT.

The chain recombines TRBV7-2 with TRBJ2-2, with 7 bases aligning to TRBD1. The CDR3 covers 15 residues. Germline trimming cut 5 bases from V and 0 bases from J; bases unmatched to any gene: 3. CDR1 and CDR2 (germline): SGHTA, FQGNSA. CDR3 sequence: CASSPGTANTGELFF. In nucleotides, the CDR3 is TGTGCCAGCAGCCCAGGGACAGCGAACACCGGGGAGCTGTTTTTT.

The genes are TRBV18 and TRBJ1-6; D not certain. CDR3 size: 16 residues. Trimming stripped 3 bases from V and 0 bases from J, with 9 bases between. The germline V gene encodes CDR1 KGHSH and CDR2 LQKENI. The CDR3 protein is CASSPTSSSYNSPLHF. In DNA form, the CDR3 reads TGTGCCAGCTCACCGACCTCAAGCTCCTATAATTCACCCCTCCACTTT.

DNA for the CDR3: TGTGCCAGCAGTCTGGACGGCGTCGGTACGCAGTATTTT. This translates into CASSLDGVGTQYF. The gene calls are TRBV6-5 and TRBJ2-3; D gene unclear. Trimming removed 5 bases at V and 8 bases at J, with 14 bases between. Per the germline V gene, CDR1 is MNHEY and CDR2 is SVGAGI. The CDR3 sequence is 13 residues long.

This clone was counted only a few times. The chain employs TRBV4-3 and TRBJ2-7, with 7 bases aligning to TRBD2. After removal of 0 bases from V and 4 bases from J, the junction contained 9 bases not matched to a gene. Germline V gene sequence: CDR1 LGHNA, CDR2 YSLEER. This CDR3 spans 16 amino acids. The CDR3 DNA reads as TGCGCCAGCAGCCAAGAGCTCGTGGGAGGGCAGTACGAGCAGTACTTC. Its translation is CASSQELVGGQYEQYF.

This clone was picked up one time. In DNA form, the CDR3 reads TGTGCCAGCAGTTTGGACCGCTCGAACACCGGGGAGCTGTTTTTT. Its translation is CASSLDRSNTGELFF. The V gene is TRBV27, the J gene TRBJ2-2; no definite D call. This CDR3 is built from 15 residues. Germline values: CDR1 MNHEY, CDR2 SMNVEV (reference sequence). Trimming removed 3 bases at V and 0 bases at J, with 8 bases between.